The 3 T cell receptor beta chains given below trace back to one sample, sequenced in a study of shared clonotypes between healthy human individuals. The table came from immunoSEQ multiplex PCR; TCRdb's copy has only in-frame clones and leaves some out. The table has 950,000 to 1,200,000 clones, approximately 80% seen once. The sample comprised memory CD4+ T cells from PBMCs. Described subset: CD45RA-negative fraction. Receptor source: a man between 18 and 29 years old in good health. Some clones in this sample may be carry-over from other donors' samples.

The chain has TRBV5-8 and TRBJ1-5; tentatively, D is TRBD1 (6 bases). The V end was cut by 0 bases, the J end by 0 bases, with 13 bases between. Germline values: CDR1 SGHTS, CDR2 YDEGEE. This CDR3 has 17 residues. CDR3 sequence: CASSLGRTAYSNQPQHF. The CDR3 DNA reads as TGTGCCAGCAGCTTGGGGAGGACAGCTTATAGCAATCAGCCCCAGCATTTT.

The chain recombines TRBV28 with TRBJ2-6; D possibly corresponds to TRBD2 (6 bases). The ends were cut back, 7 bases at V and 0 bases at J, with 10 bases in the middle. The CDR3 sequence is 15 residues long. Germline CDR1 is MDHEN and CDR2 is SYDVKM. The CDR3 DNA is TGTGCCAGCACCCCCGGGGGCTCTGGGGCCAACGTCCTGACTTTC. Its protein product is CASTPGGSGANVLTF.

Turning to this clone: In the same sample, other DNA sequences code for this CDR3. V gene TRBV18 combines with J gene TRBJ1-1; a possible D gene is TRBD1 (5 bases). Germline V gene lookup returns CDR1 KGHSH and CDR2 LQKENI. The CDR3 has 13 amino acids. V gave up 6 bases and J gave up 0 bases, with 8 bases separating them. This CDR3 is CASSLTVNTEAFF. For the CDR3, the DNA is TGTGCCAGCTCGTTGACAGTGAACACTGAAGCTTTCTTT.